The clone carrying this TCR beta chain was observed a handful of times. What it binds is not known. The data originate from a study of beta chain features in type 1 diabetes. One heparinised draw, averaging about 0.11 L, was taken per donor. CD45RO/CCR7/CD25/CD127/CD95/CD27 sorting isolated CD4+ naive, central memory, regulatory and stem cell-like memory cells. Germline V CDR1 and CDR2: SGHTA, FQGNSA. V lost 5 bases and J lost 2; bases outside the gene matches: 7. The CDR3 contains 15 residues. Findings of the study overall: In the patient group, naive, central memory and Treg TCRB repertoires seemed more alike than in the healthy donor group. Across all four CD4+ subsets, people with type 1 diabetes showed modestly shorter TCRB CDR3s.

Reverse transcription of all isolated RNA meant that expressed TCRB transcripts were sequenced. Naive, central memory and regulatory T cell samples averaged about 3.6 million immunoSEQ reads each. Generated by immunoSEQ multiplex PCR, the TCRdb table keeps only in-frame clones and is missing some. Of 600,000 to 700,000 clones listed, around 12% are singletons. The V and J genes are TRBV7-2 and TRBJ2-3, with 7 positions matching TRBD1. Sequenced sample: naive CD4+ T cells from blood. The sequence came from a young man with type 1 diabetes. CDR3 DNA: TGTGCCAGCAGCATACGACAGGGATTCACAGATACGCAGTATTTT. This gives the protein CASSIRQGFTDTQYF.